The T cell receptor beta chain under discussion was sequenced for a study of T cells in Graves' hyperthyroidism and ophthalmopathy. Amplification of TCR beta CDR3 regions was performed using RNA transcripts as template. Using the HTBI primer set, a first-round RT-PCR was run on the TCR CDR3. TCRdb processed the multiplex PCR reads anew with MiXCR; each CDR3 protein has one entry. Among about 340,000 distinct CDR3 sequences listed, 18% were seen once. Uncontrolled infection, other autoimmune disease, pregnancy or lactation disqualified patients from enrolment. Germline V gene sequence: CDR1 MDHEN, CDR2 SYDVKM. The CDR3 runs to 15 residues. V was cut by 6 bases and J by 2 bases, with 17 bases left in between.

The V gene is TRBV28, the J gene TRBJ2-7; perhaps TRBD1 as D (6 bases). This TCR was recovered from a woman in her fifties or sixties with Graves' hyperthyroidism. Sequencing was carried out using blood. CDR3 sequence reads: CASSPPGPGAYEQYF. In DNA, the CDR3 is TGTGCCAGCAGCCCACCCGGCCCAGGGGCCTACGAGCAGTACTTC.